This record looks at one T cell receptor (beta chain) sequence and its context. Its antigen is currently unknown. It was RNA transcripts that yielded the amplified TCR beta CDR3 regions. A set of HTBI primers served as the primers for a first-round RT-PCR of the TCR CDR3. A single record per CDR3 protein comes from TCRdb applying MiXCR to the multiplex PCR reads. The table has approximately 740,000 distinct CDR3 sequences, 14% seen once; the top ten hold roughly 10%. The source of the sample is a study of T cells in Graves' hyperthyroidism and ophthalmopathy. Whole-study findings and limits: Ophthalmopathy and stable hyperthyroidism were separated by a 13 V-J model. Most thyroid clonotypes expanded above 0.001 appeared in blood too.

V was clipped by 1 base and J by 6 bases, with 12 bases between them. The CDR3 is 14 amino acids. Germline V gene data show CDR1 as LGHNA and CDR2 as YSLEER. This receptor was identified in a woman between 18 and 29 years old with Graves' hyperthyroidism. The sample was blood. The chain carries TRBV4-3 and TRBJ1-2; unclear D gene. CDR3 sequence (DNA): TGCGCCAGCAGCCAAGGCTCCCAGAACGATGGCTACACCTTC. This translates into CASSQGSQNDGYTF.